These 14 T cell receptor beta chains were sequenced from one sample in a study of CD8 T cells in ankylosing spondylitis. TCRdb itself ran the 5' RACE reads through MiXCR, one entry per CDR3 protein. The repertoire holds about 340,000 distinct CDR3 sequences, 14% to 15% seen once, with roughly 1.1% in the top ten. What was sequenced was blood, either unsorted or a sorted T cell fraction (not recorded which). The source is a male donor with ankylosing spondylitis or in good health (not recorded which).

The rearrangement links TRBV9 to TRBJ2-3, with D unresolved. This CDR3 has 14 residues. The V gene lost 4 bases and the J gene lost 6 bases, with 15 bases spanning the gap. Germline-derived CDR1 and CDR2 are SGDLS and YYNGEE. The CDR3 coding sequence is TGTGCCAGCAGCCCCGCCCCCCACGGGGATACGCAGTATTTT. This encodes CASSPAPHGDTQYF.

The chain carries TRBV28 and TRBJ1-6, with 11 bases matching TRBD1. The trim removed 4 bases at V and 8 bases at J, leaving 7 bases unmatched. From germline, CDR1 is MDHEN and CDR2 SYDVKM. The length of the CDR3 is 16 residues. CDR3 nucleotide sequence: TGTGCCAGCAGTTCCTGGACAGGGGGCTTGTATTCACCCCTCCACTTT. It specifies CASSSWTGGLYSPLHF.

The J gene is TRBJ1-1, the V gene TRBV30; D call uncertain. V lost 4 bases, J lost 1 base, and 13 bases lay in between. CDR3 length: 14 residues. Germline assignment: CDR1 GTSNPN and CDR2 SVGIG (reference sequence). In DNA, the CDR3 is TGTGCCTGGAAACAAGGCCGGGCGAACACTGAAGCTTTCTTT. Protein product: CAWKQGRANTEAFF.

The chain carries TRBV6-1 and TRBJ1-2; 8 nucleotides match TRBD1. J lost 4 bases, V lost 7 bases, and 5 bases had no gene match. CDR1 is MNHNS and CDR2 is SASEGT in the germline V gene. This CDR3 region has 13 residues. CDR3 nucleotide sequence: TGTGCCAGCATAGGGACAGGCCCCTATGGCTACACCTTC. Encoded protein: CASIGTGPYGYTF.

The CDR3, as DNA: TGTGCCAGCAGCCAAAACAGGGGCATCGATGAGCAGTTCTTC. Translating it yields CASSQNRGIDEQFF. The rearrangement links TRBV3-1 to TRBJ2-1, with 7 bases aligning to TRBD1. The CDR3 totals 14 residues. Germline V gene sequence: CDR1 LGHDT, CDR2 YNNKEL (reference sequence). V was clipped by 2 bases and J by 8 bases; unmatched bases: 6.

This clonotype showed up many times. The V call is TRBV5-6, the J call TRBJ1-1; D is uncertain. The CDR3 runs 12 residues. Trimming left V 6 bases short and J 3 bases short, with 9 bases between. From germline, CDR1 is SGHDT and CDR2 YYEEEE. CDR3 DNA sequence: TGTGCCAGCAATCTGAGGTACACTGAAGCTTTCTTT. Protein sequence: CASNLRYTEAFF. Drawing the rest from reference TRBV5-6 and TRBJ1-1, the complete variable domain is DAGVTQSPTHLIKTRGQQVTLRCSPKSGHDTVSWYQQALGQGPQFIFQYYEEEERQRGNFPDRFSGHQFPNYSSELNVNALLLGDSALYLCASNLRYTEAFFGQGTRLTVV.

The CDR3 nucleotides are TGCAGCCCCCGAATTAAGTTCTACGAGCAGTACTTC. Amino acid sequence: CSPRIKFYEQYF. The J gene is TRBJ2-7, the V gene TRBV29-1; D is unresolved. The CDR3 sequence is 12 residues long. Trimming pared 8 bases from V and 3 bases from J, leaving 14 bases between. CDR1 and CDR2 (germline): SQVTM, ANQGSEA.

The chain combines TRBV5-5 with TRBJ1-5; D perhaps matches TRBD1 (5 bases). Trimming took 0 bases from V and 0 from J, leaving 13 bases between them. CDR3 length: 17 amino acids. Germline V gives CDR1 SGHKS, CDR2 YYEKEE (reference sequence). CDR3 sequence reads: CASSLAGTGSSNQPQHF. As DNA, the CDR3 is TGTGCCAGCAGCTTGGCCGGCACAGGAAGTAGCAATCAGCCCCAGCATTTT.

This clonotype appeared a few times. The gene calls are TRBV4-2 and TRBJ1-2; 10 bases map to TRBD1. There are 14 residues in the CDR3. Germline CDR1 LGHNA, CDR2 YNFKEQ. The junction had 3 bases not matched to a gene; V was cut back by 0 bases and J by 8 bases. CDR3 nucleotide sequence: TGTGCCAGCAGCCAAGAAGGGACAGGGGTGGGCTACACCTTC. It encodes CASSQEGTGVGYTF.

This chain connects TRBV20-1 to TRBJ2-7, with D possibly matching TRBD1 (5 bases). CDR3 size: 13 residues. V was clipped by 3 bases and J by 2 bases, with 11 bases between them. Germline CDR1 is DFQATT and CDR2 is SNEGSKA (reference sequence). The CDR3 sequence is CSASQGSTYEQYF. DNA for the CDR3: TGCAGTGCTAGTCAGGGCAGTACCTACGAGCAGTACTTC.

This clonotype was detected a few times. The V call is TRBV7-9, the J call TRBJ1-2; D remains ambiguous. CDR1 and CDR2 (germline): SEHNR, FQNEAQ (reference sequence). Trimming removed 0 bases from V and 3 bases from J, with 8 bases in between. The CDR3 is 14 residues long. The chain's CDR3 is CASSLALVDYGYTF. In nucleotides, the CDR3 is TGTGCCAGCAGCTTAGCCCTCGTAGACTATGGCTACACCTTC.

This clonotype was picked up many times. This chain connects TRBV9 to TRBJ2-7; no clear D gene. Trimming cost V 0 bases and J 2 bases, with 9 bases left between them. The V gene's germline CDR1 is SGDLS and CDR2 YYNGEE. This CDR3 is 14 amino acids long. CDR3 in amino acids: CASSVGQVAYEQYF. Here the CDR3 DNA reads TGTGCCAGCAGCGTAGGTCAGGTTGCCTACGAGCAGTACTTC.

This clonotype was seen repeatedly, ten times or more. The chain carries TRBV12-3 or TRBV12-4 and TRBJ2-2; D is uncertain. The V end lost 5 bases, the J end lost 5 bases, and 3 bases lay between the germline ends. The CDR3 runs 11 residues. DNA of the CDR3: TGTGCCAGCAGTCGGACCGGGGAGCTGTTTTTT. Its translation is CASSRTGELFF.

This clonotype has only a few counts. J is TRBJ1-1 and V is TRBV19; D gene uncertain. CDR3 size: 14 residues. V dropped 7 bases and J dropped 4 bases, with 16 bases sitting between them. Germline-derived CDR1 and CDR2 are LNHDA and SQIVND (reference sequence). CDR3 region: CASTGGGRGTEAFF. CDR3 bases: TGTGCCAGTACGGGCGGAGGACGGGGCACTGAAGCTTTCTTT.